This TCR beta chain was observed in a study of blood T cell repertoires in COVID-19. Study-level background: Whether acute or convalescent, the COVID-19 samples came from the United States, Italy and Spain. Sample material is recorded as cDNA or gDNA derived from T cells, B-cell-depleted T cells, or PBMCs.

The CDR3 spans 13 residues. Trimming cost V 1 base and J 3 bases, with 5 bases left between them. As originally analysed: Reference gene primer amplification in the assay estimated nucleated cell counts. Produced via immunoSEQ multiplex PCR; TCRdb's table is partial and in-frame only. That table furnishes V, J and clone size, whereas the DNA furnished D and trimming. The sample records roughly 150,000 clones, about four fifths being singletons. Input material: peripheral blood. The chain carries TRBV12-3 or TRBV12-4 and TRBJ2-3; no definite D call. The sequence came from a woman aged 70-85 years who had recovered from COVID-19. CDR3 amino acids: CASSLGQTDTQYF. The DNA of the CDR3 is TGTGCCAGCAGTTTAGGGCAGACAGATACGCAGTATTTT.